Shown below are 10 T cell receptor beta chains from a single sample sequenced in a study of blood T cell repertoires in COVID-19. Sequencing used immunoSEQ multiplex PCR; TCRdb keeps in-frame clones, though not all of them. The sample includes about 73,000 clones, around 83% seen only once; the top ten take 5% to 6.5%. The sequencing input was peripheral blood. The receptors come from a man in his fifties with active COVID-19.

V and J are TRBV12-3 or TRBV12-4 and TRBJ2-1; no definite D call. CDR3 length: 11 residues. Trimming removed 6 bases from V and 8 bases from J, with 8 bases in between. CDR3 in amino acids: CASSQSDEQFF. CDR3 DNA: TGTGCCAGCAGCCAGTCTGATGAGCAGTTCTTC.

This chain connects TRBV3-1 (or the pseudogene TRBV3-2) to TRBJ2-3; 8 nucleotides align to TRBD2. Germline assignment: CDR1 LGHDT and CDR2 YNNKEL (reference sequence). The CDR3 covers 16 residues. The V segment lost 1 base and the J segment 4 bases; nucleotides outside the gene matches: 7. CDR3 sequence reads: CASSQGPGLEADTQYF. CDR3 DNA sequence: TGTGCCAGCAGCCAAGGGCCGGGACTAGAGGCAGATACGCAGTATTTT.

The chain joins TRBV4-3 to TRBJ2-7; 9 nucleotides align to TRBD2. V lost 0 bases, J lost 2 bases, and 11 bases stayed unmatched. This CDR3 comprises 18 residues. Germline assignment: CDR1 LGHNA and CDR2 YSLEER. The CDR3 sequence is CASSQDWLAGTSPYEQYF. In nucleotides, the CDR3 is TGCGCCAGCAGCCAAGATTGGCTAGCGGGAACCTCTCCCTACGAGCAGTACTTC.

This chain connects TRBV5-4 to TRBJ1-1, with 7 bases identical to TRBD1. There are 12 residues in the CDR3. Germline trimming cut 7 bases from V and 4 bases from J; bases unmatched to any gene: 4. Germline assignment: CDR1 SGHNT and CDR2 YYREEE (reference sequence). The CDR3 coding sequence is TGTGCCAGCTATAACAGGGGCACTGAAGCTTTCTTT. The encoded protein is CASYNRGTEAFF. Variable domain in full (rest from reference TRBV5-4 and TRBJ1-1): ETGVTQSPTHLIKTRGQQVTLRCSSQSGHNTVSWYQQALGQGPQFIFQYYREEENGRGNFPPRFSGLQFPNYSSELNVNALELDDSALYLCASYNRGTEAFFGQGTRLTVV.

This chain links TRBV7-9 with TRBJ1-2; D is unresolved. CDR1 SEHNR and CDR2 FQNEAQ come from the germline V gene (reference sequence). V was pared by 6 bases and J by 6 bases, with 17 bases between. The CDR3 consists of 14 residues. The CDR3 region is CASRSATAFDGYTF. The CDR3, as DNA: TGTGCCAGCAGATCAGCGACTGCCTTTGATGGCTACACCTTC.

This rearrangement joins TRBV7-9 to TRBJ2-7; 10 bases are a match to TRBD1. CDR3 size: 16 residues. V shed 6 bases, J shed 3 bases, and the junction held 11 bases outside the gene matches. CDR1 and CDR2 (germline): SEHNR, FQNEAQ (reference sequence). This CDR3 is CASRPGGTGEYYEQYF. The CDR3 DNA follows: TGTGCCAGCAGACCAGGGGGGACAGGGGAATACTACGAGCAGTACTTC.

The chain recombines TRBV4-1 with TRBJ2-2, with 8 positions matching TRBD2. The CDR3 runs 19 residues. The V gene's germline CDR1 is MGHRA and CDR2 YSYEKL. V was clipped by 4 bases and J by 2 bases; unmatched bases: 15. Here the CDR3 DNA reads TGCGCCAGCAGCCTAGTCCTAACGCGGGGGGACTTTAACACCGGGGAGCTGTTTTTT. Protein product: CASSLVLTRGDFNTGELFF.

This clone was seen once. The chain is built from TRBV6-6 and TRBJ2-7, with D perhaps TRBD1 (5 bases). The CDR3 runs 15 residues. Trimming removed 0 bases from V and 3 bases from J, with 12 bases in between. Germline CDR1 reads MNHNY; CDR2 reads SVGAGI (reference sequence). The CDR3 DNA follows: TGTGCCAGCAGTTACTCCGCCGACAGCGTCTACGAGCAGTACTTC. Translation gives CASSYSADSVYEQYF.

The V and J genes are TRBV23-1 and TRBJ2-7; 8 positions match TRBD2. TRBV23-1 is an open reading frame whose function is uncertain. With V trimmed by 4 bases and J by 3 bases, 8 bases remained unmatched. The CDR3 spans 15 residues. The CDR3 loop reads CASSRVAREDYEQYF. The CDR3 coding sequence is TGCGCCAGCAGTCGCGTTGCGCGGGAGGACTACGAGCAGTACTTC.

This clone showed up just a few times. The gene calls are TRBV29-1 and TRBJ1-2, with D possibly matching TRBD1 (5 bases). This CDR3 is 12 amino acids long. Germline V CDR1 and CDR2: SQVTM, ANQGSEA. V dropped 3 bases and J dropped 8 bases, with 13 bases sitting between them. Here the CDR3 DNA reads TGCAGCGTTGACGGGGGATGGCGCGGCTACACCTTC. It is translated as CSVDGGWRGYTF.